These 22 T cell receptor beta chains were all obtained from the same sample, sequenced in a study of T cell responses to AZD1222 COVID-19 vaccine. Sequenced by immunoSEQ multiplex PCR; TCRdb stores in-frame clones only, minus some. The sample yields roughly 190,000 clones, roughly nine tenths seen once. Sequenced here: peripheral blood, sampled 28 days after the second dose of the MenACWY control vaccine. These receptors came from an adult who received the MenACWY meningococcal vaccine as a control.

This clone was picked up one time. In nucleotides, the CDR3 is TGTGCCAGCACCCCGGTTGGGACGGGTTCTGATACGCAGTATTTT. Translation gives CASTPVGTGSDTQYF. The rearrangement links TRBV2 to TRBJ2-3; D may match TRBD1 or TRBD2 (5 bases each). The CDR3 loop spans 15 amino acids. From germline, CDR1 is SNHLY and CDR2 FYNNEI. Deletions cut 7 bases from V and 6 bases from J, with 20 bases between.

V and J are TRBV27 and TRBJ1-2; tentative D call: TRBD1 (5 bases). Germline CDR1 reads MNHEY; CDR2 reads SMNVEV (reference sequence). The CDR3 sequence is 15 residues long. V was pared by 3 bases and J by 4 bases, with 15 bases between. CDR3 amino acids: CASSFYPTAPYGYTF. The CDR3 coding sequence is TGTGCCAGCAGTTTCTACCCGACAGCCCCCTATGGCTACACCTTC.

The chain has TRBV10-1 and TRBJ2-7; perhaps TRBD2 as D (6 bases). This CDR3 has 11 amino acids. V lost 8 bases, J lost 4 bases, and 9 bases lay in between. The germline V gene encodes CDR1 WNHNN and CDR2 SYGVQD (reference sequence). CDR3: CASGGGYEQYF. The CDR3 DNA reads TGCGCCAGCGGAGGAGGGTACGAGCAGTACTTC.

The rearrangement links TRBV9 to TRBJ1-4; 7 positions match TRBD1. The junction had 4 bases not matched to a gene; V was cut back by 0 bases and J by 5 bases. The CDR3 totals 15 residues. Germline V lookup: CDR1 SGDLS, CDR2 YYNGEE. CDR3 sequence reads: CASSVAPGGNEKLFF. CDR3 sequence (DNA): TGTGCCAGCAGCGTAGCCCCAGGGGGAAATGAAAAACTGTTTTTT.

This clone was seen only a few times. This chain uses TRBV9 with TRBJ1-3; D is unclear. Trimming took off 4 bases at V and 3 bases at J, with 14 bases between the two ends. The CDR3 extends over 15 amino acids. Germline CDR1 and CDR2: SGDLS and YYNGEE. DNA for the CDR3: TGTGCCAGCAGCCCGTACGGGGTAGGTGGAAACACCATATATTTT. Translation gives CASSPYGVGGNTIYF.

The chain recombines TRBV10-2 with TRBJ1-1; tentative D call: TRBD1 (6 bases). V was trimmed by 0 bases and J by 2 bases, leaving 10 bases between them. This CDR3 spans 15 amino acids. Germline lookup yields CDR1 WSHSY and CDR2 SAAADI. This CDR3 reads CASSESGTFNTEAFF. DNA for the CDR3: TGCGCCAGCAGTGAGTCTGGGACATTTAACACTGAAGCTTTCTTT.

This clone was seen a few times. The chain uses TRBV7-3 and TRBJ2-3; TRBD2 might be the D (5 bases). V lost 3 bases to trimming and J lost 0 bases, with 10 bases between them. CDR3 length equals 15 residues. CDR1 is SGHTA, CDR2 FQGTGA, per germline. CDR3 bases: TGTGCCAGCAGCTTGATGAGCGGTAGCACAGATACGCAGTATTTT. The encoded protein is CASSLMSGSTDTQYF.

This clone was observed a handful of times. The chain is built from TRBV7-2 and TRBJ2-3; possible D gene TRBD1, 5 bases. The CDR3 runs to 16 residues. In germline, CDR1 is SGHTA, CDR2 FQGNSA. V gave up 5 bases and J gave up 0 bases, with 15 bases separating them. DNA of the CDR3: TGTGCCAGCAGCCCAACAGGTGTTCTTAGCACAGATACGCAGTATTTT. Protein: CASSPTGVLSTDTQYF.

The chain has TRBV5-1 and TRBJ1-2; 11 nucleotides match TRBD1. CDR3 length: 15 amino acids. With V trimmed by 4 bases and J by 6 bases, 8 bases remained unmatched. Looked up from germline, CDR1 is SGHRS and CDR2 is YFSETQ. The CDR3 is CASSLPGQGENGYTF. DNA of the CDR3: TGCGCCAGCAGCCTCCCGGGACAGGGGGAAAATGGCTACACCTTC. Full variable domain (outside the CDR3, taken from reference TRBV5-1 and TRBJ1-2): KAGVTQTPRYLIKTRGQQVTLSCSPISGHRSVSWYQQTPGQGLQFLFEYFSETQRNKGNFPGRFSGRQFSNSRSEMNVSTLELGDSALYLCASSLPGQGENGYTFGSGTRLTVV.

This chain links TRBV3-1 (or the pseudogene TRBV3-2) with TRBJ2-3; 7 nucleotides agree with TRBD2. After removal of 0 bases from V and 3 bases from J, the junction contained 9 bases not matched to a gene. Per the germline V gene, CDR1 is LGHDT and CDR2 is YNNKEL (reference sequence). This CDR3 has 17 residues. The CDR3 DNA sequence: TGTGCCAGCAGCCAAGATCCCGCGGGAGCCCTTACAGATACGCAGTATTTT. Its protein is CASSQDPAGALTDTQYF.

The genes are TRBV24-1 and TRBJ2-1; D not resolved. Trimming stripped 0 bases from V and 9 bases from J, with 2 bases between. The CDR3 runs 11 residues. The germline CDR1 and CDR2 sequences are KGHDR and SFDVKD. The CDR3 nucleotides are TGTGCCACCAGTGATTTGCGTGAGCAGTTCTTC. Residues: CATSDLREQFF.

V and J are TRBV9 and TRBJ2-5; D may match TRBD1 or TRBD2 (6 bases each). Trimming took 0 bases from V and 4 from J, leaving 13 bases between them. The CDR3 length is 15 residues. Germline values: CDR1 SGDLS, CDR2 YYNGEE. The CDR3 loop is CASSVEGRGGETQYF. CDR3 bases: TGTGCCAGCAGCGTAGAAGGCAGGGGAGGAGAGACCCAGTACTTC. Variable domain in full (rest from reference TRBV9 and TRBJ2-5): DSGVTQTPKHLITATGQRVTLRCSPRSGDLSVYWYQQSLDQGLQFLIQYYNGEERAKGNILERFSAQQFPDLHSELNLSSLELGDSALYFCASSVEGRGGETQYFGPGTRLLVL.

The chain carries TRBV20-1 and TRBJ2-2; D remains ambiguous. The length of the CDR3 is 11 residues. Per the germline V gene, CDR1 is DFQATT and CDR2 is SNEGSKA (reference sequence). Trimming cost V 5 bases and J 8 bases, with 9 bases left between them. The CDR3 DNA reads TGCAGTGCTGGGCGGTCAGGGGAGCTGTTTTTT. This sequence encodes CSAGRSGELFF.

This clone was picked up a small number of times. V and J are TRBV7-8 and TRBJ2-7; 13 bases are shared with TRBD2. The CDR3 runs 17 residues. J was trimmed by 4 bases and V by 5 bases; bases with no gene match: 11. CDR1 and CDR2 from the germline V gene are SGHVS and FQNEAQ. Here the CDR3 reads CASSPPRTSGRLYEQYF. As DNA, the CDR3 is TGTGCCAGCAGCCCCCCAAGGACTAGCGGGAGACTATACGAGCAGTACTTC.

This chain's CDR3 is CASSPRPDGPTEAFF. CDR3 nucleotides: TGTGCCAGCAGCCCCCGCCCGGACGGCCCCACTGAAGCTTTCTTT. The V call is TRBV7-7, the J call TRBJ1-1; D remains ambiguous. This CDR3 region has 15 residues. Per the germline V gene, CDR1 is SSHAT and CDR2 is FNYEAQ (reference sequence). V lost 5 bases and J 4 bases, leaving 17 bases between the germline ends.

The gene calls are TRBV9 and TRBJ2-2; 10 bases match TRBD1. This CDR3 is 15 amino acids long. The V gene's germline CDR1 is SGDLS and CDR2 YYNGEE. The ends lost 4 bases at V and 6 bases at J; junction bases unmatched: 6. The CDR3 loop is CASSPRDRGAGELFF. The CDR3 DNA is TGTGCCAGCAGCCCCCGGGACAGGGGTGCCGGGGAGCTGTTTTTT.

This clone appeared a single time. The CDR3 DNA sequence: TGTGCCAGCAGCGTAGCTGGCGGACCGAACACTGAAGCTTTCTTT. Translation gives CASSVAGGPNTEAFF. The V call is TRBV9, the J call TRBJ1-1, with no clear D. The length of the CDR3 is 15 residues. The germline CDR1 and CDR2 sequences are SGDLS and YYNGEE. Trimming removed 0 bases at V and 1 base at J, with 10 bases between.

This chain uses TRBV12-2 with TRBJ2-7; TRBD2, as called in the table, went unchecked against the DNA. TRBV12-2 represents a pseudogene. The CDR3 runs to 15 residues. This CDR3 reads CASRPGLAGTYEQYF. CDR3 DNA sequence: TGTGCAAGTCGCCCGGGACTAGCGGGGACCTACGAGCAGTACTTC.

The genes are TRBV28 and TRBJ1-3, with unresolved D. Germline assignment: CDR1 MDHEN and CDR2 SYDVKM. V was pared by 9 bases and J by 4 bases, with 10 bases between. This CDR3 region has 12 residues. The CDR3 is CASRLEGNTIYF. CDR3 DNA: TGTGCCAGTAGACTTGAGGGAAACACCATATATTTT.

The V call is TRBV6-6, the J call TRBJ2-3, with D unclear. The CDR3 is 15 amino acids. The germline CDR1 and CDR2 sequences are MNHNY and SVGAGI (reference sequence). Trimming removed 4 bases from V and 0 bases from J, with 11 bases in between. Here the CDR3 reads CASSLSVGSTDTQYF. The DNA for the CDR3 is TGTGCCAGCAGTTTATCGGTGGGGAGCACAGATACGCAGTATTTT.

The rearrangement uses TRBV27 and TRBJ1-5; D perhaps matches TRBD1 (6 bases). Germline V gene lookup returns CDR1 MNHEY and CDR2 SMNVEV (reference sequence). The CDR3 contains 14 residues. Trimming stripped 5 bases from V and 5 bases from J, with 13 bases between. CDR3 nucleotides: TGTGCCAGCAGTCAGGGTGGGGGGCATCAGCCCCAGCATTTT. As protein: CASSQGGGHQPQHF.

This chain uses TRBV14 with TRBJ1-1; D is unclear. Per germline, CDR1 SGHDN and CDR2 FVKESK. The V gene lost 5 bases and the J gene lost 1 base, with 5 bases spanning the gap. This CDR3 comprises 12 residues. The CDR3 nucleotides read TGTGCCAGCAGCGGAGGGAACACTGAAGCTTTCTTT. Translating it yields CASSGGNTEAFF.